These 3 T cell receptor beta chains share one sample of origin, sequenced in a study of cytomegalovirus exposure and HLA in healthy donors. The PCR ran on 60 Vbeta and 13 Jbeta primers. The table came from immunoSEQ multiplex PCR; TCRdb's copy has only in-frame clones and leaves some out. The data show approximately 170,000 clones, roughly two thirds seen once. The sample consisted of PBMCs. The receptors originated from a woman between 18 and 30 years old in good health and CMV-seropositive.

V usage is TRBV25-1 and J usage is TRBJ1-6; D possibly corresponds to TRBD1 (5 bases). The CDR3 length is 16 residues. CDR1 and CDR2 (germline): MGHDK, SYGVNS. V shed 6 bases and J shed 8 bases, with 20 bases lying between them. CDR3 sequence reads: CASRAGLLGMYSPLHF. The CDR3, as DNA: TGTGCCAGCAGAGCGGGACTCCTGGGCATGTATTCACCCCTCCACTTT.

This chain uses TRBV28 with TRBJ1-1, with a possible D match to TRBD1 (5 bases). Germline V gene sequence: CDR1 MDHEN, CDR2 SYDVKM. There are 14 residues in the CDR3. V lost 6 bases and J lost 3, with 14 bases in between. The DNA of the CDR3 is TGTGCCAGCAGGTCGGGGGTCGGGTACACTGAAGCTTTCTTT. This codes for CASRSGVGYTEAFF.

This clone was seen a few times. This chain joins TRBV5-4 and TRBJ1-1; possibly TRBD1 for D (5 bases). V was shortened by 10 bases and J by 5 bases, with 15 bases between the two germline ends. This CDR3 is 12 amino acids long. CDR1 and CDR2 (germline): SGHNT, YYREEE (reference sequence). The DNA for the CDR3 is TGTGCCGGCTCGAGGGGAGGAACTGAAGCTTTCTTT. It translates to CAGSRGGTEAFF.